The rows below give T cell receptor beta chains drawn from one sample of a study of PD-L1 blockade in urothelial cancer. Produced via immunoSEQ multiplex PCR; TCRdb's table is partial and in-frame only. The sample shows tens of thousands of clones, about nine tenths of them seen only once. This sample comprised PBMCs, obtained around atezolizumab (anti-PD-L1) treatment. The receptors originated from a man in his sixties with urothelial cancer. The CDR3 runs from the conserved cysteine through the conserved F or W. The order of the fields is D gene, clone size, V gene, J gene, CDR3 DNA, CDR3 protein. The D gene is left open where the match is weak. Not all rows give a size; the values are once, few, many and, for expanded clones, a class.

.	once	TRBV11-3	TRBJ1-1	TGTGCCAGCACCCCTGACGGGGCTGAAGCTTTCTTT	CASTPDGAEAFF
TRBD2	.	TRBV18	TRBJ2-5	TGTGCCAGCTCACCCGTTGCGGGAGGGAAAGAGACCCAGTACTTC	CASSPVAGGKETQYF
.	.	TRBV29-1	TRBJ2-4	TGCAGCGTTGACGGGTCCAAAAACATTCAGTACTTC	CSVDGSKNIQYF
TRBD1	.	TRBV5-1	TRBJ1-1	TGCGCCAGTCGGCCGGGACAGGGTCCTGAAGCTTTCTTT	CASRPGQGPEAFF
TRBD2	once	TRBV11-2	TRBJ2-6	TGTGCCAGCAGCAAAACTAGCGCTGGGGCCAACGTCCTGACTTTC	CASSKTSAGANVLTF
.	once	TRBV5-1	TRBJ2-4	TGCGCCAGCAGCTTGCCGGGGGAGCAAAACATTCAGTACTTC	CASSLPGEQNIQYF
TRBD2	.	TRBV7-2	TRBJ2-3	TGTGCCAGCAGCTTGCGTTCAGCGGGAGCCACAGATACGCAGTATTTT	CASSLRSAGATDTQYF
TRBD2	.	TRBV4-3	TRBJ2-1	TGCGCCAGCAGCCAACTTCGTTCCGGGACTAGCCCCTACAATGAGCAGTTCTTC	CASSQLRSGTSPYNEQFF
.	.	TRBV7-8	TRBJ1-1	TGTGCCAGCAGCCTCGCCGTCAGGGCAGGGAACACTGAAGCTTTCTTT	CASSLAVRAGNTEAFF
TRBD1	.	TRBV11-2	TRBJ1-2	TGTGCCAGCAGCCGGGGGGCAGGGGGCCGGTATGGCTACACCTTC	CASSRGAGGRYGYTF
TRBD1	.	TRBV2	TRBJ1-2	TGTGCCAGCACCCCAGAACAGGGGGCTAACTATGGCTACACCTTC	CASTPEQGANYGYTF
TRBD2	.	TRBV7-2	TRBJ2-1	TGTGCCAGCAGCAGCACCGGGACTACTTACAATGAGCAGTTCTTC	CASSSTGTTYNEQFF
TRBD1	.	TRBV30	TRBJ1-2	TGTGCCGGTGACAGGGGAGCTAACTATGGCTACACCTTC	CAGDRGANYGYTF
.	few	TRBV5-4	TRBJ2-7	TGTGCCAGCAGCTTGGCCCGGCAGCCCAGCGTGGACTTC	CASSLARQPSVDF
.	.	TRBV5-5	TRBJ2-7	TGTGCCAGCAGCACCGGGCCTGAGGGTTTCTACGAGCAGTACTTC	CASSTGPEGFYEQYF
.	.	TRBV27	TRBJ1-3	TGTGCCAGCAGTTTAAACTACTTCTCTGGAAACACCATATATTTT	CASSLNYFSGNTIYF
.	once	TRBV9	TRBJ1-2	TGTGCCAGCAGCGTAGAGGCAGGCTATGGCTACACCTTC	CASSVEAGYGYTF
TRBD1	once	TRBV10-3	TRBJ2-1	TGTGCCATCAATCCAGGGGGCCCCGCTGACAATGAGCAGTTCTTC	CAINPGGPADNEQFF
.	.	TRBV5-4	TRBJ2-2	TGTGCCAGCAGCTTGGGCAGGGGATGGACCGGGGAGCTGTTTTTT	CASSLGRGWTGELFF
TRBD1	.	TRBV15	TRBJ2-1	TGTGCCACCAGCAGAGCCCGGGACAGTGTCTACAATGAGCAGTTCTTC	CATSRARDSVYNEQFF
.	few	TRBV25-1	TRBJ1-1	TGTGCCAGCAGTGAATCCCCGGCTTCCACAGGTAACACTGAAGCTTTCTTT	CASSESPASTGNTEAFF
.	.	TRBV5-8	TRBJ1-6	TGTGCCAGCAGCACAGCGGGGAGGGATTCACCCCTCCACTTT	CASSTAGRDSPLHF
TRBD2	.	TRBV5-4	TRBJ2-1	TGTGCCAGCAGCTTTGGACTAGCGGGGAGCTCCTACAATGAGCAGTTCTTC	CASSFGLAGSSYNEQFF
TRBD1	.	TRBV7-9	TRBJ1-5	TGTGCCAGCAGCCCGACAGGGGGCCATCAGCCCCAGCATTTT	CASSPTGGHQPQHF
TRBD1	.	TRBV9	TRBJ1-5	TGTGCCAGCAGCGTAGAGGGACAGGGGGATCAGCCCCAGCATTTT	CASSVEGQGDQPQHF
TRBD2	.	TRBV5-1	TRBJ2-5	TGCGCCAGCAGCAATAGCGGGGGGTACCAAGAGACCCAGTACTTC	CASSNSGGYQETQYF
TRBD2	.	TRBV4-2	TRBJ2-1	TGTGCCAGCAGCCAAGTACCGGGACTAGCGGTCTCTTTTCTTTACAATGAGCAGTTCTTC	CASSQVPGLAVSFLYNEQFF
.	.	TRBV6-1	TRBJ1-1	TGTGCCAGCAGTGCTACGGGGAACACTGAAGCTTTCTTT	CASSATGNTEAFF
.	.	TRBV30	TRBJ1-1	TGTGCCCGACAACGGGGTCCGAACACTGAAGCTTTCTTT	CARQRGPNTEAFF
TRBD1	.	TRBV4-1	TRBJ1-2	TGCGCCAGCAGCCCCAGACCTCAGGGGGGTCAGCTCGGCTACACCTTC	CASSPRPQGGQLGYTF
.	.	TRBV6-1	TRBJ2-7	TGTGCCGGAGGGACGTTCGGGGGCGAGCAGTACTTC	CAGGTFGGEQYF
.	.	TRBV9	TRBJ2-1	TGTGCCAGCAGCGTAGAGGATTTGGGGGGTAATGAGCAGTTCTTC	CASSVEDLGGNEQFF
TRBD2	.	TRBV5-1	TRBJ2-6	TGCGCCAGCAGCGGGACTAGCGGGAGTACTGGGGCCAACGTCCTGACTTTC	CASSGTSGSTGANVLTF
.	once	TRBV10-3	TRBJ2-7	TGTGCCATCAGTGAATTGATAGTTGGACAGACCTACGAGCAGTACTTC	CAISELIVGQTYEQYF
.	.	TRBV4-2	TRBJ2-3	TGTGCCAGCAGCCAAGAGGGAAGGGAGGGCACAGATACGCAGTATTTT	CASSQEGREGTDTQYF
TRBD1	.	TRBV7-2	TRBJ2-5	TGTGCCAGCAGCTGGACAGGGGAAGGAGAGACCCAGTACTTC	CASSWTGEGETQYF
.	.	TRBV18	TRBJ1-3	TGTGCCAGCTCACCAGTGGCAGGGGCGCGGGGAAACACCATATATTTT	CASSPVAGARGNTIYF
TRBD1	.	TRBV6-4	TRBJ2-1	TGTGCCAGCAGCCGGGACAGGTACAATGAGCAGTTCTTC	CASSRDRYNEQFF
.	once	TRBV5-8	TRBJ2-7	TGTGCCAGCAGCCCACTAAGGAGCTCCTACGAGCAGTACTTC	CASSPLRSSYEQYF
.	.	TRBV5-1	TRBJ2-5	TGCGCCAGCAGCTTGGGGACGGGAAAAGAGACCCAGTACTTC	CASSLGTGKETQYF
.	few	TRBV30	TRBJ1-1	TGTGCCTGGGTCCCCGGGGAGAACACTGAAGCTTTCTTT	CAWVPGENTEAFF
.	.	TRBV10-3	TRBJ2-2	TGTGCCATCAGCGAATTGAGTCGGGTTCACACCGGGGAGCTGTTTTTT	CAISELSRVHTGELFF
.	few	TRBV18	TRBJ1-6	TGTGCCAGCTCACCAGAATCGACAGGCCGATCACCCCTCCACTTT	CASSPESTGRSPLHF
TRBD1	once	TRBV30	TRBJ2-6	TGTGCCTGGAGTGCGGACAGGGTTGGGGCCAACGTCCTGACTTTC	CAWSADRVGANVLTF
TRBD1	.	TRBV15	TRBJ2-7	TGTGCCACCAGCAGATCGGACAGGGGGCATTCCGAGCAGTACTTC	CATSRSDRGHSEQYF
TRBD2	.	TRBV9	TRBJ2-3	TGTGCCAGCAGCCCGAGACTAGCGGGGGCGTACACAGATACGCAGTATTTT	CASSPRLAGAYTDTQYF
.	.	TRBV5-6	TRBJ1-1	TGTGCCAGCAGCTTGTTATCGTCTTCGGAAGCTTTCTTT	CASSLLSSSEAFF
.	.	TRBV2	TRBJ1-5	TGTGCCAGCATGGGGGCCAATCAGCCCCAGCATTTT	CASMGANQPQHF
TRBD1	.	TRBV9	TRBJ2-5	TGTGCCAGCAGCGTAGCGACAGGGGGCCTCCAAGAGACCCAGTACTTC	CASSVATGGLQETQYF
.	.	TRBV5-1	TRBJ2-7	TGCGCCAGCAGCTTGCGCGAAGGGACTTACGAGCAGTACTTC	CASSLREGTYEQYF
TRBD1	.	TRBV6-5	TRBJ1-3	TGTGCCAGCAGTTCTGACAGGGGAGAGTTATATTTT	CASSSDRGELYF
.	.	TRBV28	TRBJ1-5	TGTGCCAGCAGTTTTGAGGCAGTCAATCAGCCCCAGCATTTT	CASSFEAVNQPQHF
TRBD1	.	TRBV30	TRBJ2-7	TGTGCCTGGAGTGTCGGGGACAGCTACGAGCAGTACTTC	CAWSVGDSYEQYF